This is a list of T cell receptor beta chains from one sample in a study of OX40 agonist ivuxolimab in advanced cancers. The method was immunoSEQ multiplex PCR; TCRdb's version includes in-frame clones alone and lacks a portion of them. The table lists more than 20,000 clones, approximately 87% of them singletons. The specimen was CD4+ or CD8+ T cells sorted from blood, collected in a trial of the OX40 agonist ivuxolimab. The origin of the receptors is an adult with an advanced solid tumor such as melanoma, head and neck, liver or kidney cancer. Each CDR3 is given with its conserved first and last residue. The D gene is left open where the match is weak. Rows may omit the clone size; those that give it use once, few, many or a size class.

d_call,j_call,v_call,clone_size,cdr3_nt,cdr3_aa
TRBD2,TRBJ2-7,TRBV6-1,.,TGTGCCAGCAATTTGATTGGACTAGCTTTCTACGAGCAGTACTTC,CASNLIGLAFYEQYF
.,TRBJ1-4,TRBV27,.,TGTGCCAGCAGTTTTGGCGTCGATGGGGAAAAACTGTTTTTT,CASSFGVDGEKLFF
.,TRBJ2-5,TRBV5-6,once,TGTGCCAGCAGCTTGGCCGGGACGGGGCATCAAGAGACCCAGTACTTC,CASSLAGTGHQETQYF
TRBD2,TRBJ2-3,TRBV6-6,.,TGTGCCAGCATTCCCGGGACTACCACAGATACGCAGTATTTT,CASIPGTTTDTQYF
.,TRBJ2-1,TRBV4-2,.,TGTGCCAGCAGCCACCTGGGGGACGGCCCCTACAATGAGCAGTTCTTC,CASSHLGDGPYNEQFF
.,TRBJ2-7,TRBV9,once,TGTGCCAGCAGCGTTTTAGGCTACGAGCAGTACTTC,CASSVLGYEQYF
TRBD2,TRBJ2-3,TRBV19,.,TGTGCCAGTAGTATAGGAATAGTGAGCGGGACGTTTAGCACAGATACGCAGTATTTT,CASSIGIVSGTFSTDTQYF
TRBD1,TRBJ2-1,TRBV29-1,.,TGCAGCGTTGACGAGGACAGGACCTACAATGAGCAGTTCTTC,CSVDEDRTYNEQFF
.,TRBJ1-1,TRBV10-1,.,TGCGCCAGCAGTGAACAGTTGAACACTGAAGCTTTCTTT,CASSEQLNTEAFF
TRBD2,TRBJ2-3,TRBV27,.,TGTGCCAGCAGTTTGACAGCGGGAGGGGTAGATACGCAGTATTTT,CASSLTAGGVDTQYF
.,TRBJ1-5,TRBV5-1,.,TGCGCCAGCAGCTTGGCGGGCGGAGGGCCCCAGCATTTT,CASSLAGGGPQHF
TRBD1,TRBJ1-5,TRBV19,few,TGTGCCAGTAGTAGCCCGGGACAGAAGCCCCAGCATTTT,CASSSPGQKPQHF
.,TRBJ1-2,TRBV29-1,.,TGCAGCGTTGAAGTAATGACCTACTATGGCTACACCTTC,CSVEVMTYYGYTF
.,TRBJ1-5,TRBV10-2,few,TGCGCCAGCAGTGAACTAGAAGTTAGCAATCAGCCCCAGCATTTT,CASSELEVSNQPQHF
.,TRBJ1-3,TRBV19,many,TGTGCCAGTAGTATTAGCGGAGGGTTAAACACCATATATTTT,CASSISGGLNTIYF
.,TRBJ2-7,TRBV7-8,.,TGTGCCAGCAGCTCCACCGGGGCCTACGAGCAGTACTTC,CASSSTGAYEQYF
.,TRBJ1-3,TRBV5-4,.,TGTGCCAGCAGCTTGACAGGGACTGGAAACACCATATATTTT,CASSLTGTGNTIYF
.,TRBJ1-1,TRBV29-1,.,TGCAGCGTTGAAATCAATCGAGCGGCTTTCTTT,CSVEINRAAFF
.,TRBJ1-4,TRBV27,few,TGTGCCAGCAGTCCCTTGCGGGGCGGTGAAAAACTGTTTTTT,CASSPLRGGEKLFF
TRBD2,TRBJ2-7,TRBV6-5,.,TGTGCCAGCAGACGGGGGGTGGTTGAGCAGTACTTC,CASRRGVVEQYF
.,TRBJ2-1,TRBV5-6,.,TGTGCCAGCAGCCTCCCCGGGCCCTACAATGAGCAGTTCTTC,CASSLPGPYNEQFF
TRBD2,TRBJ2-5,TRBV4-1,.,TGCGCCAGCAGCCAAGGGGGGGGAGTCGACCAAGAGACCCAGTACTTC,CASSQGGGVDQETQYF
.,TRBJ1-2,TRBV12-5,.,TGTGCTAGTGGTTTGCACTGGGGAGATGGCTACACCTTC,CASGLHWGDGYTF
.,TRBJ2-7,TRBV21-1,.,TGTGCCAGCAGCAGGGGACTAGCGGGAGTGCTAACCTCCTCCTACGAGCAGTACTTC,CASSRGLAGVLTSSYEQYF
TRBD2,TRBJ2-5,TRBV5-1,.,TGCGCCAGCAGCTGGATGTTCGGCCAGGGCGGGAGGGAGACCCAGTACTTC,CASSWMFGQGGRETQYF
.,TRBJ2-6,TRBV7-9,.,TGTGCCAGCAGCCCCTTCCCACAGGCCTCTGGGGCCAACGTCCTGACTTTC,CASSPFPQASGANVLTF
.,TRBJ2-2,TRBV9,.,TGTGCCAGCAGCGTAGGGACGATTAGAAGCACCGGGGAGCTGTTTTTT,CASSVGTIRSTGELFF
TRBD2,TRBJ2-1,TRBV19,.,TGTGCCAGTAGTATAATACTAGCGGGAGGGGGGGAGCAGTTCTTC,CASSIILAGGGEQFF
.,TRBJ2-3,TRBV10-3,.,TGTGCCATCAGTGAGGCGGCGGGGCCCTTCACAGATACGCAGTATTTT,CAISEAAGPFTDTQYF
.,TRBJ2-1,TRBV5-6,.,TGTGCCAGCAGCTTGTTAGGTTCCAATGAGCAGTTCTTC,CASSLLGSNEQFF
.,TRBJ1-6,TRBV10-3,.,TGTGCCATCAGTGAGCTTTGGGACGGGAATTCACCCCTCCACTTT,CAISELWDGNSPLHF
.,TRBJ2-1,TRBV18,.,TGTGCCAGCTCTCTTCCTTTCGCTCTTTCTGACAATGAGCAGTTCTTC,CASSLPFALSDNEQFF
.,TRBJ1-1,TRBV30,once,TGTGCCTGGAGTGTACGTCCGATTTTGAACACTGAAGCTTTCTTT,CAWSVRPILNTEAFF
.,TRBJ2-7,TRBV4-2,.,TGTGCCAGCAGCCAAATCTTCGGGGGCAGGGACGAGCAGTACTTC,CASSQIFGGRDEQYF
.,TRBJ2-1,TRBV11-3,.,TGTGCCAGCAGCTTAGCGGGCTCCTACAATGAGCAGTTCTTC,CASSLAGSYNEQFF
TRBD2,TRBJ2-6,TRBV5-8,once,TGTGCCAGCAGCCCGGAGGTCCTAGCGGGAAATGGTGGGGCCAACGTCCTGACTTTC,CASSPEVLAGNGGANVLTF
TRBD2,TRBJ2-6,TRBV5-1,.,TGCGCCAGCAGGGGCCGGGGGGTAGCAGGGGCCAACGTCCTGACTTTC,CASRGRGVAGANVLTF
TRBD2,TRBJ2-7,TRBV7-9,.,TGTGCCAGCAGACGGGGGGTGGTTGAGCAGTACTTC,CASRRGVVEQYF
.,TRBJ2-2,TRBV6-1,.,TGTGCCAGCAGTGAAGCTGAGACCGGGGAGCTGTTTTTT,CASSEAETGELFF
.,TRBJ2-7,TRBV11-2,.,TGTGCCAGCAGCTCCGGCCCCGGCGAGCAGTACTTC,CASSSGPGEQYF
.,TRBJ1-1,TRBV19,.,TGTGCCAGTATAGCCTTCGGGTACACTGAAGCTTTCTTT,CASIAFGYTEAFF
.,TRBJ1-4,TRBV19,.,TGTGCCAGTTCACCCTCCGTTTTAGAAAAACTGTTTTTT,CASSPSVLEKLFF
TRBD2,TRBJ2-1,TRBV27,once,TGTGCCAGCCGCCGGGGACTAGCGGAGTCCAATGAGCAGTTCTTC,CASRRGLAESNEQFF
TRBD1,TRBJ2-5,TRBV11-2,.,TGTGCCAGCAGCGCCACAGGGGGAACCCAGTACTTC,CASSATGGTQYF
.,TRBJ1-1,TRBV4-1,.,TGCGCCAGCAGCGTAAAAGTTTACACTGAAGCTTTCTTT,CASSVKVYTEAFF
TRBD1,TRBJ1-1,TRBV29-1,.,TGCAGCGTTACCGGGACAGGGGGCTTGTGGACTGAAGCTTTCTTT,CSVTGTGGLWTEAFF
.,TRBJ1-1,TRBV9,.,TGTGCCAGCAGCGTAGGATCAAACACTGAAGCTTTCTTT,CASSVGSNTEAFF
.,TRBJ2-4,TRBV7-9,.,TGTGCCATCGTGAACGGGGCCCAAAACATTCAGTACTTC,CAIVNGAQNIQYF
TRBD1,TRBJ2-4,TRBV6-5,once,TGTGCCAGCAGTACCACTCGGGACAGGGGAAACATTCAGTACTTC,CASSTTRDRGNIQYF
TRBD1,TRBJ2-7,TRBV11-2,.,TGTGCCAGCAGCTTCGGACAGGTATACGAGCAGTACTTC,CASSFGQVYEQYF
.,TRBJ1-1,TRBV7-6,.,TGTGCCACGGGAGTGAACACTGAAGCTTTCTTT,CATGVNTEAFF
.,TRBJ1-1,TRBV7-6,.,TGTGCCAGCACCCCCGAGGAGACGAACACTGAAGCTTTCTTT,CASTPEETNTEAFF
TRBD2,TRBJ2-3,TRBV27,once,TGTGCCAGCAGTTCATACACAACAGACATCCTAGCGGGAGAAGATACGCAGTATTTT,CASSSYTTDILAGEDTQYF
TRBD2,TRBJ2-1,TRBV27,.,TGTGCCAGCAGTATAACCGGGACTAGCGGTTACAATGAGCAGTTCTTC,CASSITGTSGYNEQFF
TRBD2,TRBJ2-7,TRBV28,.,TGTGCCAGCAGGGGGGGAGGGCCGTACGAGCAGTACTTC,CASRGGGPYEQYF